This T cell receptor beta chain came from a study of T cell changes during pregnancy in multiple sclerosis. Produced via immunoSEQ multiplex PCR; TCRdb's table is partial and in-frame only. The repertoire holds 60,000 or so clones, about 91% seen once, with around 0.81% in the top ten. This TCR derives from a female donor with multiple sclerosis, enrolled in a pregnancy study. Sequencing used peripheral blood, obtained before pregnancy.

The CDR3 here is CASSPRKLGNTEAFF. The DNA for the CDR3 is TGTGCCAGCTCACCAAGGAAGCTAGGCAACACTGAAGCTTTCTTT. V is TRBV18 and J is TRBJ1-1; D gene ambiguous. V lost 2 bases and J lost 2, with 12 bases in between. Looked up from germline, CDR1 is KGHSH and CDR2 is LQKENI. The length of the CDR3 is 15 residues.